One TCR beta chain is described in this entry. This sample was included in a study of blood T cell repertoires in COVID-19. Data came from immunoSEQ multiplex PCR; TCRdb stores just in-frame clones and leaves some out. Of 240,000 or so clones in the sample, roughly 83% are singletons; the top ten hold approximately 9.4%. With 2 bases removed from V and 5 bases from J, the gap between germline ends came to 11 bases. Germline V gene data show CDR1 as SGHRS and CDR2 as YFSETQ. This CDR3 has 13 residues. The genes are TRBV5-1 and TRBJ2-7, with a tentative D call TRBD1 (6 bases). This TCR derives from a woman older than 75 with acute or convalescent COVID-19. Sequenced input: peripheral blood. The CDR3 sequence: CASSFTGTNEQYF. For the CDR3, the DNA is TGCGCCAGCAGCTTTACAGGGACCAACGAGCAGTACTTC.